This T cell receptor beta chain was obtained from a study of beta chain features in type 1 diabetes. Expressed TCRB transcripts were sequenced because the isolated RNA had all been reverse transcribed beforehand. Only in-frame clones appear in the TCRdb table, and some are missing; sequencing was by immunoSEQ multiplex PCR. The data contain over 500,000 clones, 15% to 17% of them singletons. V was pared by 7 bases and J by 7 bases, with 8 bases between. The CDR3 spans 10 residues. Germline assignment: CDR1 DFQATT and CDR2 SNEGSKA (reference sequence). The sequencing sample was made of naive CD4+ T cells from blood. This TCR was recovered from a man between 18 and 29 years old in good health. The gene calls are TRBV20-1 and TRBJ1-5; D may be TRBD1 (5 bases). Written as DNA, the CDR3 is TGCAGTGTCAGGGCGCAGCCCCAGCATTTT. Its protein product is CSVRAQPQHF.